Below, 27 T cell receptor beta chains from the same sample are listed, as sequenced in a study of cytomegalovirus exposure and HLA in healthy donors (dated by TCRdb to the late 2010s). The library came from the immunoSEQ multiplex PCR assay. The multiplex PCR relied on a mix of 60 forward primers for TCR Vbeta segments and 13 reverse primers for TCR Jbeta segments. This immuneACCESS table, as held by TCRdb, lists in-frame sequences with V and J called but not all clones. Of the missing ones, under half trace to an unresolved V gene in checked studies; the others have no known cause. Across this sample there are about 160,000 clones, with less than 85% seen only once. The ten largest clones represent 1.5% of the sample. The sequenced sample consisted of PBMCs. The receptor set was obtained from a male donor in good health and CMV-seronegative.

This rearrangement joins TRBV27 to TRBJ2-2, with D perhaps TRBD2 (6 bases). V dropped 8 bases and J dropped 7 bases, with 17 bases sitting between them. From germline, CDR1 is MNHEY and CDR2 SMNVEV (reference sequence). The CDR3 is 14 residues long. This chain's CDR3 is CASRQQEGGGELFF. CDR3 DNA: TGTGCCAGCCGCCAACAGGAGGGAGGCGGGGAGCTGTTTTTT.

CDR3 DNA sequence: TGTGCCAGCAGCCGGGACATGAGCTCCTATAATTCACCCCTCCACTTT. This translates into CASSRDMSSYNSPLHF. The chain links TRBV27 to TRBJ1-6; possibly TRBD1 for D (6 bases). Germline values: CDR1 MNHEY, CDR2 SMNVEV (reference sequence). Trimming shortened V by 6 bases and J by 0 bases, and 12 bases separated the two germline ends. The CDR3 totals 16 residues.

The rearrangement joins TRBV19 to TRBJ1-4, with TRBD1 matching over 7 bases. The CDR3 runs to 14 residues. CDR1 and CDR2 (germline): LNHDA, SQIVND (reference sequence). Losses at the gene ends were 9 bases for V and 3 bases for J; bases not matched to a gene: 7. In nucleotides, the CDR3 is TGTGCCAGCATGAGACAGGGTGCTAATGAAAAACTGTTTTTT. Protein product: CASMRQGANEKLFF. Full variable domain (outside the CDR3, taken from reference TRBV19 and TRBJ1-4): DGGITQSPKYLFRKEGQNVTLSCEQNLNHDAMYWYRQDPGQGLRLIYYSQIVNDFQKGDIAEGYSVSREKKESFPLTVTSAQKNPTAFYLCASMRQGANEKLFFGSGTQLSVL.

The V call is TRBV27, the J call TRBJ2-5, with D possibly TRBD1 on 6 matching bases. The end of the DNA is better explained by TRBJ2-7, so the J call may be wrong. Per germline, CDR1 MNHEY and CDR2 SMNVEV (reference sequence). This CDR3 region has 16 residues. CDR3 region: CASSSPGQKFVYEQYF. The CDR3 DNA is TGTGCCAGCAGTTCCCCCGGACAGAAATTCGTCTACGAGCAGTACTTC.

The gene calls are TRBV27 and TRBJ1-2; D gene ambiguous. This CDR3 is 17 amino acids long. Germline assignment: CDR1 MNHEY and CDR2 SMNVEV (reference sequence). Trimming left V 5 bases short and J 2 bases short, with 21 bases between. CDR3 sequence reads: CASSTHSVGNVNYGYTF. The CDR3, as DNA: TGTGCCAGCAGTACACACAGTGTGGGTAACGTCAACTATGGCTACACCTTC.

Worth noting for this clone: Other DNA sequences in this specimen translate into the identical CDR3. This chain links TRBV2 with TRBJ2-7; 9 bases fit TRBD2. Looked up from germline, CDR1 is SNHLY and CDR2 is FYNNEI. Trimming cost V 0 bases and J 5 bases; bases outside gene matches: 14. This CDR3 contains 18 residues. The DNA for the CDR3 is TGTGCCAGCAGTGAAGCTCCCCCGACGGGGCGGGGGGGCGACGAGCAGTACTTC. This sequence encodes CASSEAPPTGRGGDEQYF.

The chain carries TRBV11-2 and TRBJ2-5; D perhaps matches TRBD2 (7 bases). The assigned J gene may be wrong: the sequence end matches TRBJ2-7 better. The germline V gene has CDR1 SGHAT and CDR2 FQNNGV. The CDR3 has 16 amino acids. The DNA for the CDR3 is TGTGCCAGCAGCTTAGTGCCGGGGGGCCCCACCTACGAGCAGTACTTC. It is translated as CASSLVPGGPTYEQYF.

The V gene is TRBV5-5, the J gene TRBJ2-7, with TRBD1 matching over 7 bases. Losses at the gene ends were 3 bases for V and 4 bases for J; bases not matched to a gene: 13. The germline V gene encodes CDR1 SGHKS and CDR2 YYEKEE (reference sequence). This CDR3 has 16 residues. The CDR3 reads CASSSNYRGKGYEQYF. The CDR3 DNA sequence: TGTGCCAGCAGCTCCAATTACAGGGGTAAAGGGTACGAGCAGTACTTC. The full variable domain, with the rest looked up from reference TRBV5-5 and TRBJ2-7, is DAGVTQSPTHLIKTRGQQVTLRCSPISGHKSVSWYQQVLGQGPQFIFQYYEKEERGRGNFPDRFSARQFPNYSSELNVNALLLGDSALYLCASSSNYRGKGYEQYFGPGTRLTVT.

This clone was observed a handful of times. The chain carries TRBV27 and TRBJ2-2; weak D call: TRBD1 (6 bases). This CDR3 is built from 16 residues. Per the germline V gene, CDR1 is MNHEY and CDR2 is SMNVEV (reference sequence). Trimming removed 5 bases from V and 4 bases from J, with 17 bases in between. Here the CDR3 reads CASSAWGQGSTGELFF. The CDR3 nucleotides read TGTGCCAGCAGTGCTTGGGGCCAGGGGAGCACCGGGGAGCTGTTTTTT.

The table lists this clone with a few counts. This chain links TRBV5-1 with TRBJ2-7; the D gene is possibly TRBD1 (6 bases). V gave up 3 bases and J gave up 1 base, with 14 bases separating them. The CDR3 has 15 residues. Germline lookup yields CDR1 SGHRS and CDR2 YFSETQ. The CDR3 sequence: CASSSTGQGSYEQYF. The CDR3 DNA reads TGCGCCAGCAGCTCGACCGGGCAGGGGTCCTACGAGCAGTACTTC.

Notes on this clone: The junction departs from the called germline gene at one end, perhaps through a read error. V usage is TRBV4-1 and J usage is TRBJ1-4; 7 nucleotides align to TRBD1. CDR1 and CDR2 (germline): MGHRA, YSYEKL. There are 13 residues in the CDR3. CDR3 coding DNA: TGTGCCAGCAGCCAAGTCAGGGGGGAAAAACTGTTTTTT. Translated, it gives CASSQVRGEKLFF.

A few counts support this clone. This chain uses TRBV7-6 with TRBJ2-7; 9 nucleotides align to TRBD2. V shed 5 bases, J shed 8 bases, and the junction held 19 bases outside the gene matches. This CDR3 contains 17 residues. The germline gives CDR1 SGHVS, CDR2 FNYEAQ. CDR3 sequence: CASSPSSSSAGGPKQYF. The CDR3 DNA sequence: TGTGCCAGCAGCCCAAGTAGTTCTTCTGCGGGGGGGCCTAAGCAGTACTTC.

The V gene is TRBV6-1, the J gene TRBJ1-2; TRBD1 is a possible D gene (6 bases). Trimming removed 7 bases at V and 4 bases at J, with 16 bases between. Per the germline V gene, CDR1 is MNHNS and CDR2 is SASEGT. The CDR3 totals 14 residues. The CDR3 spells CASKKTGQPYGYTF. The CDR3 DNA reads TGTGCCAGCAAGAAAACGGGACAACCCTATGGCTACACCTTC.

The V and J genes are TRBV4-2 and TRBJ2-7; 9 bases agree with TRBD1. This CDR3 is built from 17 residues. J was trimmed by 1 base and V by 4 bases; bases with no gene match: 11. Germline assignment: CDR1 LGHNA and CDR2 YNFKEQ. CDR3 sequence (DNA): TGTGCCAGCAGCCCATCCCACCCCGGGACAGGGTCCTACGAGCAGTACTTC. It is translated as CASSPSHPGTGSYEQYF.

This clone was found once. The genes are TRBV5-1 and TRBJ1-6, with D tentatively TRBD1 (6 bases). CDR1 and CDR2 (germline): SGHRS, YFSETQ. V was pared by 4 bases and J by 7 bases, with 18 bases between. The CDR3 is 16 residues long. The CDR3 loop reads CASSATGSPTNSPLHF. The DNA for the CDR3 is TGCGCCAGCAGCGCCACAGGGAGCCCCACGAATTCACCCCTCCACTTT.

V usage is TRBV7-9 and J usage is TRBJ2-1, with a possible D match to TRBD1 (6 bases). V lost 2 bases and J 5 bases, leaving 10 bases between the germline ends. The CDR3 spans 14 residues. The germline V gene encodes CDR1 SEHNR and CDR2 FQNEAQ (reference sequence). In nucleotides, the CDR3 is TGTGCCAGCAGCTTAACGACAGGCAACAATGAGCAGTTCTTC. This codes for CASSLTTGNNEQFF.

The gene calls are TRBV6-5 and TRBJ2-1; TRBD1 aligns across 12 bases. V gave up 6 bases and J gave up 9 bases; unmatched junction bases: 9. This CDR3 region has 15 residues. CDR1 is MNHEY, CDR2 SVGAGI, per germline. The CDR3 sequence is CASSPGTGGAGEQFF. The DNA of the CDR3 is TGTGCCAGCAGCCCCGGGACAGGGGGCGCGGGTGAGCAGTTCTTC.

The rearrangement joins TRBV28 to TRBJ2-1; possible D gene TRBD2, 5 bases. Trimming shortened V by 3 bases and J by 0 bases, and 9 bases separated the two germline ends. Germline values: CDR1 MDHEN, CDR2 SYDVKM. The CDR3 runs 15 residues. In DNA, the CDR3 is TGTGCCAGCAGTTTGCGGCTAGCCTCCTACAATGAGCAGTTCTTC. It yields the protein CASSLRLASYNEQFF.

The gene calls are TRBV9 and TRBJ1-5; 7 nucleotides align to TRBD1. Germline loops: CDR1 SGDLS, CDR2 YYNGEE. Trimming at V came to 3 bases and at J to 2 bases, leaving 8 bases not matched to a gene. CDR3 size: 16 residues. The CDR3 bases are TGTGCCAGCAGCGCACACCAGGGGGTGGGCAATCAGCCCCAGCATTTT. Amino acids: CASSAHQGVGNQPQHF. Using reference TRBV9 and TRBJ1-5 for the parts outside the CDR3, the full variable domain is DSGVTQTPKHLITATGQRVTLRCSPRSGDLSVYWYQQSLDQGLQFLIQYYNGEERAKGNILERFSAQQFPDLHSELNLSSLELGDSALYFCASSAHQGVGNQPQHFGDGTRLSIL.

V and J are TRBV5-1 and TRBJ1-4; TRBD1 agrees at 7 bases. Germline V lookup: CDR1 SGHRS, CDR2 YFSETQ. J lost 0 bases, V lost 4 bases, and 3 bases had no gene match. CDR3 size: 15 residues. CDR3 sequence: CASSRDRATNEKLFF. The CDR3 DNA reads as TGCGCCAGCAGCAGAGACAGGGCAACTAATGAAAAACTGTTTTTT. Full variable domain (outside the CDR3, taken from reference TRBV5-1 and TRBJ1-4): KAGVTQTPRYLIKTRGQQVTLSCSPISGHRSVSWYQQTPGQGLQFLFEYFSETQRNKGNFPGRFSGRQFSNSRSEMNVSTLELGDSALYLCASSRDRATNEKLFFGSGTQLSVL.

This chain connects TRBV18 to TRBJ1-6; the D gene is possibly TRBD1 (5 bases). In germline, CDR1 is KGHSH, CDR2 LQKENI. V shed 3 bases and J shed 9 bases, with 15 bases lying between them. The CDR3 sequence is 15 residues long. CDR3: CASSPTGGFGSPLHF. The CDR3, as DNA: TGTGCCAGCTCACCCACGGGGGGTTTCGGTTCACCCCTCCACTTT.

This clone was recorded only once. The chain carries TRBV11-2 and TRBJ2-7, with unresolved D. The germline gives CDR1 SGHAT, CDR2 FQNNGV. The CDR3 is 16 amino acids. Trimming removed 3 bases from V and 6 bases from J, with 21 bases in between. CDR3 sequence: CASSLPSGLSLLEQYF. CDR3 in DNA: TGTGCCAGCAGCTTGCCGTCCGGTTTGAGTCTCCTCGAGCAGTACTTC.

The V gene is TRBV28, the J gene TRBJ2-7; 9 positions agree with TRBD1. The length of the CDR3 is 15 residues. V was clipped by 6 bases and J by 1 base; unmatched bases: 7. The V gene's germline CDR1 is MDHEN and CDR2 SYDVKM. The CDR3 nucleotides are TGTGCCAGCAGACCGGACAGGGGTATTTCCTACGAGCAGTACTTC. Residues: CASRPDRGISYEQYF.

This clone was seen more than once but under ten times. V gene TRBV2 combines with J gene TRBJ1-2; tentatively, D is TRBD1 (5 bases). There are 11 residues in the CDR3. The germline gives CDR1 SNHLY, CDR2 FYNNEI. V was trimmed by 8 bases and J by 6 bases, leaving 10 bases between them. CDR3 in DNA: TGTGCCAGCTATGGGGGGAATGGCTACACCTTC. Its protein is CASYGGNGYTF.

CDR3 sequence (DNA): TGCGCCAGCAGCTCAGACAGGGGAAACAATAATTCACCCCTCCACTTT. Protein product: CASSSDRGNNNSPLHF. The chain recombines TRBV5-1 with TRBJ1-6; TRBD1 matches at 8 bases. J was trimmed by 5 bases and V by 3 bases; bases with no gene match: 7. The CDR3 spans 16 residues. Looked up from germline, CDR1 is SGHRS and CDR2 is YFSETQ.

The chain uses TRBV28 and TRBJ2-5, with TRBD2 matching over 7 bases. Germline V gene sequence: CDR1 MDHEN, CDR2 SYDVKM. Unmatched junction bases numbered 11, after V lost 8 bases and J lost 2 bases. The CDR3 loop spans 15 amino acids. CDR3 bases: TGTGCCAGCTGCTCAACAGGACTAGGACAAGAGACCCAGTACTTC. As protein: CASCSTGLGQETQYF.

This clone was observed a handful of times. This chain links TRBV7-9 with TRBJ2-5; 10 nucleotides align to TRBD2. Germline V gene sequence: CDR1 SEHNR, CDR2 FQNEAQ (reference sequence). Unmatched junction bases numbered 14, after V lost 0 bases and J lost 4 bases. The CDR3 consists of 19 residues. CDR3 sequence: CASSLALSAGGPNRETQYF. Here the CDR3 DNA reads TGTGCCAGCAGCTTAGCGCTCTCAGCGGGAGGGCCGAACAGAGAGACCCAGTACTTC.